One sample yielded the 9 T cell receptor beta chains listed below, sequenced in a study of control samples from healthy donors and cancer patients. Assay used: immunoSEQ multiplex PCR; TCRdb lists only in-frame clones, some missing. The table includes about 80,000 clones, 84% detected once. The sequenced material came from PBMCs. All receptors derive from a man aged 55 to 70 with head and neck cancer.

The chain carries TRBV5-6 and TRBJ2-3; D might be TRBD1 (7 bases). Trimming left V 0 bases short and J 3 bases short, with 11 bases between. CDR3 length: 15 residues. From germline, CDR1 is SGHDT and CDR2 YYEEEE. Written as DNA, the CDR3 is TGTGCCAGCAGCTTGGGGCAGGGGGGAACAGATACGCAGTATTTT. Its protein is CASSLGQGGTDTQYF.

DNA for the CDR3: TGCGCCAGCAGCTTGGTGACTCTCACAGATACGCAGTATTTT. The encoded protein is CASSLVTLTDTQYF. The V call is TRBV5-1, the J call TRBJ2-3; D gene ambiguous. Trimming removed 0 bases from V and 2 bases from J, with 7 bases in between. The CDR3 contains 14 residues. CDR1 and CDR2 from the germline V gene are SGHRS and YFSETQ.

CDR3 DNA: TGTGCCAGCAGTTACTGGGGGCGGACTAGCGGGAGTTTGGATGAGCAGTTCTTC. Translated, it gives CASSYWGRTSGSLDEQFF. The chain recombines TRBV6-2 or TRBV6-3 with TRBJ2-1; TRBD2 matches 13 bases. Germline assignment: CDR1 MNHEY and CDR2 SVGEGT. The CDR3 covers 18 residues. V was clipped by 1 base and J by 8 bases; unmatched bases: 11.

The chain uses TRBV25-1 and TRBJ1-1; D not certain. The CDR3 consists of 15 residues. Per germline, CDR1 MGHDK and CDR2 SYGVNS. The V end lost 1 base, the J end lost 1 base, and 10 bases lay between the germline ends. CDR3 DNA: TGTGCCAGCAGTGAATTCGGCAGTTCGAACACTGAAGCTTTCTTT. Protein: CASSEFGSSNTEAFF.

The chain is built from TRBV6-6 and TRBJ1-2; 9 bases are shared with TRBD1. The CDR3 runs 14 residues. Germline CDR1 reads MNHNY; CDR2 reads SVGAGI (reference sequence). The V and J ends lost 4 bases and 7 bases, in that order; junction bases with no gene match: 7. CDR3 loop: CASSLTGGISGYTF. CDR3 coding DNA: TGTGCCAGCAGTTTGACAGGGGGGATCTCTGGCTACACCTTC.

The CDR3 region is CASSPPQRGTDTQYF. The DNA of the CDR3 is TGTGCCAGCTCACCACCCCAGCGGGGCACAGATACGCAGTATTTT. V usage is TRBV18 and J usage is TRBJ2-3; maybe TRBD2 (6 bases). CDR1 is KGHSH and CDR2 is LQKENI in the germline V gene. This CDR3 has 15 amino acids. The V end was cut by 0 bases, the J end by 1 base, with 8 bases between.

The chain uses TRBV25-1 and TRBJ2-5; TRBD2 matches 7 bases. The CDR3 runs to 12 residues. Germline V gene lookup returns CDR1 MGHDK and CDR2 SYGVNS. V lost 8 bases and J lost 9; bases outside the gene matches: 9. CDR3 region: CASLSNGGAQYF. Here the CDR3 DNA reads TGTGCCAGCCTCTCGAATGGGGGGGCCCAGTACTTC. Full variable domain (remainder filled in from reference TRBV25-1 and TRBJ2-5): EADIYQTPRYLVIGTGKKITLECSQTMGHDKMYWYQQDPGMELHLIHYSYGVNSTEKGDLSSESTVSRIRTEHFPLTLESARPSHTSQYLCASLSNGGAQYFGPGTRLLVL.

The chain joins TRBV27 to TRBJ1-1; 8 nucleotides agree with TRBD1. The V and J ends lost 6 bases and 4 bases, in that order; junction bases with no gene match: 7. Germline CDR1 MNHEY, CDR2 SMNVEV (reference sequence). The CDR3 runs to 14 residues. CDR3 loop: CASSYRGSSTEAFF. The CDR3 coding sequence is TGTGCCAGCAGCTACAGGGGGAGTAGCACTGAAGCTTTCTTT.

The gene calls are TRBV6-5 and TRBJ1-1; 7 nucleotides agree with TRBD1. After removal of 4 bases from V and 6 bases from J, the junction contained 5 bases not matched to a gene. The CDR3 spans 13 residues. CDR1 MNHEY and CDR2 SVGAGI come from the germline V gene. CDR3 coding DNA: TGTGCCAGCAGTTTACAGGGGAGGGCTGAAGCTTTCTTT. This sequence encodes CASSLQGRAEAFF.